The 21 T cell receptor beta chains in this list originate from one sample, sequenced in a study of blood T cells in healthy people across ages. PCR was performed a second time for 7 to 11 cycles using a sample-barcoded 5' primer and a J-beta primer mix. TCRdb fed the 5' RACE reads into MiXCR, producing one record per CDR3 protein. The sample gives about 1.1 million distinct CDR3 sequences, more than 30% of which show up once; under 15% is in the top ten. Sequenced material: blood. The receptor set was obtained from a man aged 18 to 29 in good health.

This clonotype was picked up one time. The rearrangement uses TRBV12-3 or TRBV12-4 and TRBJ2-5; D call uncertain. Near its end, the DNA agrees better with TRBJ2-7, so the J call may be wrong. The CDR3 extends over 15 amino acids. The CDR3: CASSLGPLALYEQYF. As DNA, the CDR3 is TGTGCCAGCAGTTTAGGTCCCCTGGCCCTCTACGAGCAGTACTTC.

J is TRBJ2-5 and V is TRBV12-3 or TRBV12-4; 8 nucleotides line up with TRBD2. V dropped 2 bases and J dropped 11; count of bases not matched to a gene: 13. The CDR3 extends over 15 amino acids. The CDR3: CASSLSGGVFHEQYF. DNA of the CDR3: TGTGCCAGCAGTTTATCGGGGGGGGTTTTCCATGAGCAGTACTTC.

The chain is built from TRBV20-1 and TRBJ1-2, with TRBD1 identical over 8 bases. V trimming: 3 bases; J trimming: 3 bases; junction bases outside the gene matches: 9. The V gene's germline CDR1 is DFQATT and CDR2 SNEGSKA (reference sequence). The CDR3 contains 15 residues. This chain's CDR3 is CSASSGGAWDYGYTF. DNA for the CDR3: TGCAGTGCTAGTTCAGGGGGCGCGTGGGACTATGGCTACACCTTC.

This clonotype appeared many times. At one end, the junction sequence differs from germline, possibly due to a read error. The genes are TRBV3-1 and TRBJ1-1; D not resolved. Germline values: CDR1 LGHDT, CDR2 YNNKEL (reference sequence). The CDR3 loop spans 13 amino acids. The CDR3 DNA reads TGCGCCAGCAGCCAAGACGGGCTCACTGAAGCTTTCTTT. This sequence encodes CASSQDGLTEAFF.

The J gene is TRBJ1-1, the V gene TRBV7-3; D gene unclear. The CDR3 covers 12 residues. V gave up 7 bases and J gave up 4 bases, with 10 bases separating them. The germline gives CDR1 SGHTA, CDR2 FQGTGA. CDR3 in amino acids: CASTGVATEAFF. The CDR3 nucleotides read TGTGCCAGCACCGGGGTAGCCACTGAAGCTTTCTTT.

The chain combines TRBV4-1 with TRBJ2-1; D is unresolved. From germline, CDR1 is MGHRA and CDR2 YSYEKL. The CDR3 is made up of 16 amino acids. Between the trimmed V and J ends, which lost 0 bases and 0 bases, there was a span of 9 bases. CDR3 loop: CASSQDSGRSYNEQFF. The CDR3 DNA is TGCGCCAGCAGCCAAGATTCGGGCCGCTCCTACAATGAGCAGTTCTTC.

The chain couples TRBV28 to TRBJ1-6, with D unclear. Germline CDR1 and CDR2: MDHEN and SYDVKM. Between the trimmed V and J ends, which lost 6 bases and 0 bases, there was a span of 15 bases. This CDR3 region has 17 residues. The CDR3 sequence: CASREDLISSYNSPLHF. The CDR3 DNA reads TGTGCCAGCAGGGAGGACCTCATTAGCTCCTATAATTCACCCCTCCACTTT.

This chain uses TRBV4-3 with TRBJ2-3; TRBD1 aligns across 9 bases. With 1 base clipped from V and 2 bases from J, the junction kept 7 bases outside the gene matches. This CDR3 region has 17 residues. Germline assignment: CDR1 LGHNA and CDR2 YSLEER. The CDR3 reads CASSQGPGQGSTDTQYF. CDR3 DNA: TGCGCCAGCAGCCAAGGTCCCGGACAGGGGTCCACAGATACGCAGTATTTT.

Details on this clonotype: The germline gene is not matched at one end of the junction; a read error may be the cause. The CDR3 spells CAISESNQGHGHTF. The CDR3 nucleotides are TGTGCCATCAGTGAGTCGAATCAGGGTCATGGCCACACCTTC. This chain uses TRBV10-3 with TRBJ1-2; tentative D call: TRBD1 (5 bases). Germline V CDR1 and CDR2: ENHRY, SYGVKD. The CDR3 runs to 14 residues.

The chain recombines TRBV28 with TRBJ2-1; either TRBD1 or TRBD2 may supply D (5 bases each). CDR3 length: 12 amino acids. Trimming took off 10 bases at V and 5 bases at J, with 12 bases between the two ends. Germline V gives CDR1 MDHEN, CDR2 SYDVKM. The CDR3 coding sequence is TGTGCCACCGGGGACGATAACAATGAGCAGTTCTTC. Its translation: CATGDDNNEQFF.

V is TRBV29-1 and J is TRBJ2-5, with D possibly being TRBD1 (7 bases). CDR3 length: 14 residues. The germline CDR1 and CDR2 sequences are SQVTM and ANQGSEA. The V end lost 2 bases, the J end lost 11 bases, and 21 bases lay between the germline ends. The CDR3 protein is CSVERQGGYNEQYF. In DNA, the CDR3 is TGCAGCGTTGAAAGGCAGGGGGGATACAATGAGCAGTACTTC.

The CDR3 DNA reads as TGTGCCAGCAGCTCCGGACTGTTTAATAATTCACCCCTCCACTTT. It encodes CASSSGLFNNSPLHF. The chain combines TRBV7-2 with TRBJ1-6; D uncertain. The germline CDR1 and CDR2 sequences are SGHTA and FQGNSA. V lost 4 bases and J 5 bases, leaving 12 bases between the germline ends. CDR3 size: 15 residues.

With regard to this clonotype: Lacking the conserved final phenylalanine or tryptophan, this CDR3 likely reflects a read error. This chain joins TRBV9 and TRBJ2-5; D is ambiguous. This CDR3 has 15 amino acids. Germline CDR1 SGDLS, CDR2 YYNGEE. V shed 0 bases and J shed 2 bases, with 11 bases lying between them. The CDR3 loop is CASSVGSQLQETQYS. DNA for the CDR3: TGTGCCAGCAGCGTAGGGTCGCAGTTACAAGAGACCCAGTACTCC.

This clonotype was detected only a few times. The chain recombines TRBV20-1 with TRBJ2-1; D is tentatively TRBD1 or TRBD2 (6 bases each). This CDR3 has 15 residues. Deletions cut 0 bases from V and 5 bases from J, with 14 bases between. Germline V CDR1 and CDR2: DFQATT, SNEGSKA (reference sequence). CDR3 DNA sequence: TGCAGTGCTAGAGATATCCGGGGGCCCGACAATGAGCAGTTCTTC. This translates into CSARDIRGPDNEQFF.

The chain has TRBV6-5 and TRBJ1-2; D is perhaps TRBD1 (5 bases). Trimming pared 5 bases from V and 2 bases from J, leaving 15 bases between. Germline loops: CDR1 MNHEY, CDR2 SVGAGI. The CDR3 contains 15 residues. CDR3 nucleotide sequence: TGTGCCAGCAGTCCCCTAGAGGGGCCGAACTATGGCTACACCTTC. This translates into CASSPLEGPNYGYTF.

This clonotype appeared a few times. Germline and junction disagree at one end, which may indicate a read error. The chain employs TRBV2 and TRBJ2-4; D may be TRBD1 or TRBD2 (5 bases each). With the DNA end fitting TRBJ2-5 better, the J assignment may be wrong. The CDR3 sequence is 12 residues long. Germline V gene sequence: CDR1 SNHLY, CDR2 FYNNEI. CDR3 nucleotides: TGTGCCAGCAGGGAAGGGACGGAGACCCAGTACTTC. This translates into CASREGTETQYF.

This clonotype turned up a few times. This chain connects TRBV4-2 to TRBJ1-2; D is unresolved. CDR1 is LGHNA and CDR2 is YNFKEQ in the germline V gene. The CDR3 has 15 amino acids. V lost 0 bases and J 6 bases, leaving 14 bases between the germline ends. The CDR3 DNA sequence: TGTGCCAGCAGCCAAGACTTGGTAGTTAGGAATGGCTACACCTTC. The encoded protein is CASSQDLVVRNGYTF.

The rearrangement uses TRBV28 and TRBJ1-1; D is undetermined. Per germline, CDR1 MDHEN and CDR2 SYDVKM. V dropped 8 bases and J dropped 9 bases, with 10 bases sitting between them. The CDR3 spans 10 residues. The CDR3 nucleotides are TGTGCCAGCCGCGGACCTAAAGCTTTCTTT. Translation gives CASRGPKAFF.

This clonotype was recorded once. The chain joins TRBV6-6 to TRBJ2-3; 8 bases align to TRBD2. The length of the CDR3 is 15 residues. Germline V gene data show CDR1 as MNHNY and CDR2 as SVGAGI (reference sequence). V gave up 3 bases and J gave up 2 bases; unmatched junction bases: 4. Here the CDR3 reads CASSYSGTFTDTQYF. As DNA, the CDR3 is TGTGCCAGCAGTTATAGCGGGACCTTCACAGATACGCAGTATTTT.

This clonotype was counted between two and nine times. This chain connects TRBV20-1 to TRBJ2-7; 9 bases are a match to TRBD1. The CDR3 length is 14 residues. Germline-derived CDR1 and CDR2 are DFQATT and SNEGSKA (reference sequence). The V segment lost 8 bases and the J segment 2 bases; nucleotides outside the gene matches: 10. Here the CDR3 reads CSPAPRQGAYEQYF. CDR3 nucleotide sequence: TGCAGTCCAGCACCCCGACAGGGGGCCTACGAGCAGTACTTC.

This clonotype was seen a handful of times. The V gene is TRBV20-1, the J gene TRBJ2-3; D not resolved. The ends were cut back, 4 bases at V and 7 bases at J, with 12 bases in the middle. The CDR3 is 12 amino acids. CDR1 and CDR2 (germline): DFQATT, SNEGSKA (reference sequence). The CDR3, as DNA: TGCAGTGCTACCAGGCGCACGAATACGCAGTATTTT. This sequence encodes CSATRRTNTQYF.